This T cell receptor beta chain originates from a study of beta chain features in type 1 diabetes. Study-wide points: Researchers report that Type 1 diabetes patients had moderately but significantly shorter TCRB CDR3s across all four CD4+ subsets.

This clone was picked up a small number of times. Its antigen remains unknown. The study reverse transcribed the entire isolated RNA, so it sequenced expressed TCRB transcripts. TCRdb's copy holds only in-frame clones and misses some; the assay was immunoSEQ multiplex PCR. The table lists 130,000 or so clones, around 8.8% of them singletons. This CDR3 is built from 16 residues. Germline CDR1 GTSNPN, CDR2 SVGIG (reference sequence). Trimming took 4 bases from V and 1 from J, leaving 17 bases between them. The sequenced sample was central memory CD4+ T cells from blood. This clonotype originated in a young man with type 1 diabetes. The V gene is TRBV30, the J gene TRBJ1-5; no definite D call. CDR3 DNA sequence: TGTGCCTGGACTCGGACTTATGATAACAGCAATCAGCCCCAGCATTTT. Translating gives CAWTRTYDNSNQPQHF. Drawing the rest from reference TRBV30 and TRBJ1-5, the complete variable domain is SQTIHQWPATLVQPVGSPLSLECTVEGTSNPNLYWYRQAAGRGLQLLFYSVGIGQISSEVPQNLSASRPQDRQFILSSKKLLLSDSGFYLCAWTRTYDNSNQPQHFGDGTRLSIL.